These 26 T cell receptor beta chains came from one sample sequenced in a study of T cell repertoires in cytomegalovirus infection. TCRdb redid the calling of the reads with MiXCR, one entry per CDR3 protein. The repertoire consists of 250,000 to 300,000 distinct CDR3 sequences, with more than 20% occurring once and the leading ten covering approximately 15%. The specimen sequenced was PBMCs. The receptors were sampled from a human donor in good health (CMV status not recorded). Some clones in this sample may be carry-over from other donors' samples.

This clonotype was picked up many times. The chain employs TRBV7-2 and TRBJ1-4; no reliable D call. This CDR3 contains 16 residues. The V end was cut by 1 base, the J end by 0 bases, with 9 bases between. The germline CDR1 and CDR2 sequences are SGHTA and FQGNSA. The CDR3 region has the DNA TGTGCCAGCAGCTTAGTAGCTACAGCAACTAATGAAAAACTGTTTTTT. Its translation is CASSLVATATNEKLFF.

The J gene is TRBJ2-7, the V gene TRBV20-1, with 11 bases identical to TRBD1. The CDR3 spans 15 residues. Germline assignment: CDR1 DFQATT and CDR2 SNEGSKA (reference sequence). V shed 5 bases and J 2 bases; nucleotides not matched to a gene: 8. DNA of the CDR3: TGCAGTGCTCTACACCCGGGACAGGGGGCCTACGAGCAGTACTTC. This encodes CSALHPGQGAYEQYF.

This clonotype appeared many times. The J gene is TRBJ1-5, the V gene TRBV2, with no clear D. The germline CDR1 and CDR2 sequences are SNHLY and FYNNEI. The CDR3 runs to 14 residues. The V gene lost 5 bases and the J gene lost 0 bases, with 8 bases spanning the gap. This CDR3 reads CASSRHYSNQPQHF. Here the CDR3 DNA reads TGTGCCAGCAGTCGACATTATAGCAATCAGCCCCAGCATTTT. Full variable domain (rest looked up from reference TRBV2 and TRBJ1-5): EPEVTQTPSHQVTQMGQEVILRCVPISNHLYFYWYRQILGQKVEFLVSFYNNEISEKSEIFDDQFSVERPDGSNFTLKIRSTKLEDSAMYFCASSRHYSNQPQHFGDGTRLSIL.

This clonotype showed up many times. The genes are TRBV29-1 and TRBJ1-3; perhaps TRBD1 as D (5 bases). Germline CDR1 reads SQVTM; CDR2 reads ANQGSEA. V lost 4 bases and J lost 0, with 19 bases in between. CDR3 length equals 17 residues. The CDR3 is CSVANSMGGSSGNTIYF. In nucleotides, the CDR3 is TGCAGCGTTGCAAACTCCATGGGGGGATCCTCTGGAAACACCATATATTTT. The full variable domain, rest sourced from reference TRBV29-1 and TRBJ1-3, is SAVISQKPSRDICQRGTSLTIQCQVDSQVTMMFWYRQQPGQSLTLIATANQGSEATYESGFVIDKFPISRPNLTFSTLTVSNMSPEDSSIYLCSVANSMGGSSGNTIYFGEGSWLTVV.

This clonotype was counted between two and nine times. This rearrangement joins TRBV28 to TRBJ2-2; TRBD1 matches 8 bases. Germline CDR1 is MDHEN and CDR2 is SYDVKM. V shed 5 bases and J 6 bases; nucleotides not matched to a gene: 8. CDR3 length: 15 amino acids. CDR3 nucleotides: TGTGCCAGCAGTCAAACCGACAGGGGTCCCGGGGAGCTGTTTTTT. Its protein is CASSQTDRGPGELFF.

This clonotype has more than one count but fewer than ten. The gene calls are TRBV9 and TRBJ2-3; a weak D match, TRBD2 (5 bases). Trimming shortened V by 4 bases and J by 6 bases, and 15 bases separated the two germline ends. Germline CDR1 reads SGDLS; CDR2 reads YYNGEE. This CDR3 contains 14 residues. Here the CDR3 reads CASSPRTGVDTQYF. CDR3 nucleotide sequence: TGTGCCAGCAGCCCGAGGACTGGGGTGGATACGCAGTATTTT.

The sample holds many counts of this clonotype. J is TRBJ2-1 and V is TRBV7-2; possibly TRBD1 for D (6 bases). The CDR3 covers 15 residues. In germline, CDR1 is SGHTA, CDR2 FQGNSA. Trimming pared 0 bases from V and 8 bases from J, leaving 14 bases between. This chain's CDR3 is CASSLATGFFDEQFF. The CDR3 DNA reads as TGTGCCAGCAGCTTAGCCACAGGGTTTTTTGATGAGCAGTTCTTC.

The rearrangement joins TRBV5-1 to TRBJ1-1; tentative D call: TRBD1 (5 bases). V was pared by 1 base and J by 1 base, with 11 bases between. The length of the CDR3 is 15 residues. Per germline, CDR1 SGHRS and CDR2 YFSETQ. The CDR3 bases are TGCGCCAGCAGCTTGTTTCCTCAGGGGAACACTGAAGCTTTCTTT. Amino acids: CASSLFPQGNTEAFF.

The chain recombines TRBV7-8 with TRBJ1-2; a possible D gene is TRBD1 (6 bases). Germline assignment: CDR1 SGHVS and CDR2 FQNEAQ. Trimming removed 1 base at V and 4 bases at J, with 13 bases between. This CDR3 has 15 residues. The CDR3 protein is CASSLDRGTTYGYTF. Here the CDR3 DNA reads TGTGCCAGCAGCTTAGATCGGGGGACAACCTATGGCTACACCTTC.

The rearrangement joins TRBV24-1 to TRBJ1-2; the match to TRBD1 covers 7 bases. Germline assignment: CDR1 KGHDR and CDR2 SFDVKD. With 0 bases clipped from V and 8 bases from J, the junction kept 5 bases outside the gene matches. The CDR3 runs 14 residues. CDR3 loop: CATSDLDRESGYTF. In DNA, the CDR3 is TGTGCCACCAGTGATTTGGACAGGGAGAGCGGCTACACCTTC.

The CDR3 nucleotides are TGTGCCAGCTTCCGGGACGCTAACTCGCCCCAGCATTTT. Amino acid sequence: CASFRDANSPQHF. The chain employs TRBV28 and TRBJ1-5, with D maybe TRBD1 (5 bases). CDR3 length: 13 residues. Between the trimmed V and J ends, which lost 8 bases and 9 bases, there was a span of 17 bases. Per the germline V gene, CDR1 is MDHEN and CDR2 is SYDVKM.

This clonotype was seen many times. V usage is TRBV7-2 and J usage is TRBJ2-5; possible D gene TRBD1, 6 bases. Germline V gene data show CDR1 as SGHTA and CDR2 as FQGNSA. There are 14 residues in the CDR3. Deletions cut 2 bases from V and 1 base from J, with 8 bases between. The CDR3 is CASSLQGTQETQYF. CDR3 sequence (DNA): TGTGCCAGCAGCTTACAGGGGACCCAAGAGACCCAGTACTTC. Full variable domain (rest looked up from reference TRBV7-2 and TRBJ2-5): GAGVSQSPSNKVTEKGKDVELRCDPISGHTALYWYRQSLGQGLEFLIYFQGNSAPDKSGLPSDRFSAERTGGSVSTLTIQRTQQEDSAVYLCASSLQGTQETQYFGPGTRLLVL.

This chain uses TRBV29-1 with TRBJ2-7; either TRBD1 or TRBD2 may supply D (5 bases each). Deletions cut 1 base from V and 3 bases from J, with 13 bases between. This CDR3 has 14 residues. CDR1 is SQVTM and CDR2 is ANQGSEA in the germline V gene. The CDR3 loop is CSVEVLGPIYEQYF. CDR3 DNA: TGCAGCGTTGAAGTTCTGGGACCGATCTACGAGCAGTACTTC.

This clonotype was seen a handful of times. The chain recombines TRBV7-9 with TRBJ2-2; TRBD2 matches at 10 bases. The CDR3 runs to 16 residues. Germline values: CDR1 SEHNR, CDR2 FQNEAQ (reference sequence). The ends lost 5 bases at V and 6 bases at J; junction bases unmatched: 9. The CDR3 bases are TGTGCCAGCAGCCCCCTAGCGGGAGTAGTTGCCGGGGAGCTGTTTTTT. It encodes CASSPLAGVVAGELFF. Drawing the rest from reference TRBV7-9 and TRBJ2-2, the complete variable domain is DTGVSQNPRHKITKRGQNVTFRCDPISEHNRLYWYRQTLGQGPEFLTYFQNEAQLEKSRLLSDRFSAERPKGSFSTLEIQRTEQGDSAMYLCASSPLAGVVAGELFFGEGSRLTVL.

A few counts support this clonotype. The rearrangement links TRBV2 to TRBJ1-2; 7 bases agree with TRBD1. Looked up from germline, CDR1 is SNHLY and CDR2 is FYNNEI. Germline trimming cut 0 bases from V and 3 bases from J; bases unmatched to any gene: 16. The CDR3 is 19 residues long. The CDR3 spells CASSEARRETGPPDYGYTF. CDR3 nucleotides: TGTGCCAGCAGTGAAGCCAGGAGAGAGACAGGGCCACCGGACTATGGCTACACCTTC.

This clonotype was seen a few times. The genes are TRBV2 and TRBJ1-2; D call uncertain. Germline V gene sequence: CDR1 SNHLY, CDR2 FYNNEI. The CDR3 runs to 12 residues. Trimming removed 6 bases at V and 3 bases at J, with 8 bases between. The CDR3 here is CASRPVDYGYTF. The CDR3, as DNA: TGTGCCAGCAGGCCGGTGGACTATGGCTACACCTTC.

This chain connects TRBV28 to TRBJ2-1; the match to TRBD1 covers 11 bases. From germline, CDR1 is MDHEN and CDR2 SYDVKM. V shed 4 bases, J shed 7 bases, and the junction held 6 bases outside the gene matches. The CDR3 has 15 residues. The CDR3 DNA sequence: TGTGCCAGCAGTTCTCCCGGGACAGGGGGGAATGAGCAGTTCTTC. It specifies CASSSPGTGGNEQFF. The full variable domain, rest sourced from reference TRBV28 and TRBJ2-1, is DVKVTQSSRYLVKRTGEKVFLECVQDMDHENMFWYRQDPGLGLRLIYFSYDVKMKEKGDIPEGYSVSREKKERFSLILESASTNQTSMYLCASSSPGTGGNEQFFGPGTRLTVL.

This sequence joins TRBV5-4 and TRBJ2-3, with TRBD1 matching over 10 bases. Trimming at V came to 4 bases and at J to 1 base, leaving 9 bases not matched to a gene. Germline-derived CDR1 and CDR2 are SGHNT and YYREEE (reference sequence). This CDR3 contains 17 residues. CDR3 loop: CASSPPGQGFGTDTQYF. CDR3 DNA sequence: TGTGCCAGCAGCCCTCCGGGACAGGGGTTCGGCACAGATACGCAGTATTTT. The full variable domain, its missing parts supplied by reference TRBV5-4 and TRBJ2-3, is ETGVTQSPTHLIKTRGQQVTLRCSSQSGHNTVSWYQQALGQGPQFIFQYYREEENGRGNFPPRFSGLQFPNYSSELNVNALELDDSALYLCASSPPGQGFGTDTQYFGPGTRLTVL.

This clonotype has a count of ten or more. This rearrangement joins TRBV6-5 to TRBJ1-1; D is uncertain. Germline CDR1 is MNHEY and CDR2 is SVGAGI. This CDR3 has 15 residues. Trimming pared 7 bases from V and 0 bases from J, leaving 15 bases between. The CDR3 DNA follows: TGTGCCAGCATACAGTCTAGAGTAATGAACACTGAAGCTTTCTTT. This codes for CASIQSRVMNTEAFF.

This CDR3 reads CASGSSSQRGYF. CDR3 bases: TGTGCCAGCGGAAGTTCGTCCCAAAGGGGGTACTTC. The V and J genes are TRBV6-1 and TRBJ2-7; the D gene is possibly TRBD1 (5 bases). The CDR3 has 12 amino acids. CDR1 and CDR2 from the germline V gene are MNHNS and SASEGT. V shed 8 bases and J shed 12 bases, with 20 bases lying between them.

The CDR3 sequence: CASTSGLAGGTDTQYF. As DNA, the CDR3 is TGTGCCAGCACCTCCGGACTAGCGGGAGGCACAGATACGCAGTATTTT. The chain links TRBV28 to TRBJ2-3; 13 positions match TRBD2. The CDR3 length is 16 residues. Germline V CDR1 and CDR2: MDHEN, SYDVKM. V dropped 7 bases and J dropped 1; count of bases not matched to a gene: 5.

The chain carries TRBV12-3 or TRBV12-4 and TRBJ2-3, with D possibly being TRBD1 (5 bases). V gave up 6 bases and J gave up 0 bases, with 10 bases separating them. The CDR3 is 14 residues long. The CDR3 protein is CASSNGASTDTQYF. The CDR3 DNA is TGTGCCAGCAGCAATGGGGCAAGCACAGATACGCAGTATTTT.

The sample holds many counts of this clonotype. The CDR3 loop reads CASSLAGLGEQYF. The CDR3, as DNA: TGTGCCAGCAGCTTAGCGGGCCTAGGGGAGCAGTACTTC. The V and J genes are TRBV7-2 and TRBJ2-7, with no clear D. This CDR3 is 13 amino acids long. The V gene lost 0 bases and the J gene lost 7 bases, with 10 bases spanning the gap. Germline lookup yields CDR1 SGHTA and CDR2 FQGNSA.

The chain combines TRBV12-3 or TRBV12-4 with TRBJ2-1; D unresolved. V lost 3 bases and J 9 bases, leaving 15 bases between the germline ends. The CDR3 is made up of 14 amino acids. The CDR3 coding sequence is TGTGCCAGCAGTTTTAATCCAGAATCTAGTGAGCAGTTCTTC. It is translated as CASSFNPESSEQFF.

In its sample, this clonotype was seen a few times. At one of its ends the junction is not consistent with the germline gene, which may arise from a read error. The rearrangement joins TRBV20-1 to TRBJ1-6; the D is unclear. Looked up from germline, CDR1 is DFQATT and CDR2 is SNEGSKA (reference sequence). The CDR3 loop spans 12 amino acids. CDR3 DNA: TGCAGTGCCAGAGCCTATAATTCACCCCTCCACTTT. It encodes CSARAYNSPLHF.

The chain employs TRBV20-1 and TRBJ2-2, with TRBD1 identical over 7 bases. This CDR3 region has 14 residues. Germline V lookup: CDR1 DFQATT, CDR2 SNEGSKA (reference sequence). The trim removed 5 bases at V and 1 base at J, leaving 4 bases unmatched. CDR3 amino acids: CSAGTAQNTGELFF. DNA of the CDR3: TGCAGTGCTGGGACAGCCCAGAACACCGGGGAGCTGTTTTTT.